This T cell receptor (beta chain) comes out of a study of blood T cell repertoires in COVID-19. The germline V gene encodes CDR1 MNHEY and CDR2 SVGAGI. The V segment lost 7 bases and the J segment 8 bases; nucleotides outside the gene matches: 15. The length of the CDR3 is 15 residues. Repertoires were generated with immunoSEQ multiplex PCR, while TCRdb's copy carries only in-frame clones and drops some. The data contain roughly 240,000 clones, 86% of them seen just once; the ten biggest clones take up 2% to 2.5%. The V and J genes are TRBV6-5 and TRBJ1-2, with 8 bases identical to TRBD1. The receptor was isolated from a woman in her 50s who had recovered from COVID-19. The sample was PBMCs or T cells enriched from blood (not recorded which). CDR3 sequence: CASIEFGQGTFGYTF. The CDR3 nucleotides read TGTGCCAGCATCGAGTTTGGACAGGGTACGTTCGGCTACACCTTC.